These 23 T cell receptor beta chains share one sample of origin, sequenced in a study of T cells in Graves' hyperthyroidism and ophthalmopathy (dated by TCRdb to about 2019). The receptor library was made with multiplex PCR. The instrument was an Illumina HiSeq 2000. The TCR beta CDR3 regions were amplified from the RNA transcripts. The TCR CDR3 was subjected to a first round of RT-PCR using the HTBI primer set and the Qiagen OneStep RT-PCR kit. TCRdb itself trimmed the public reads at Q25 with fastp, ran MiXCR and retained productive beta chains. Each entry is one CDR3 protein sequence, shown with its most common DNA and genes. The sample table contains approximately 320,000 distinct CDR3 sequences; only one count was recorded for roughly 17% of them. The ten largest account for roughly 33% of the sample. Specimen: blood. These receptors all come from a man between 25 and 39 years old with Graves' hyperthyroidism.

This clonotype was recorded many times. The V and J genes are TRBV30 and TRBJ2-7; 9 nucleotides line up with TRBD1. There are 13 residues in the CDR3. The germline V gene encodes CDR1 GTSNPN and CDR2 SVGIG (reference sequence). The trim removed 7 bases at V and 3 bases at J, leaving 7 bases unmatched. The CDR3 DNA sequence: TGTGCCTCGAGGGGGACAGGGCTCTACGAGCAGTACTTC. Translated: CASRGTGLYEQYF.

This chain joins TRBV12-3 or TRBV12-4 and TRBJ2-3, with a weak D call TRBD2 (5 bases). The V gene lost 11 bases and the J gene lost 2 bases, with 17 bases spanning the gap. The CDR3 contains 14 residues. The CDR3 DNA reads TGTGCCGAGGGAGCCAGAGGGTACACAGATACGCAGTATTTT. Translation: CAEGARGYTDTQYF.

The CDR3 reads CASSAARGTEAFF. As DNA, the CDR3 is TGCGCCAGCAGTGCTGCCAGGGGGACTGAAGCTTTCTTT. The V gene is TRBV10-1, the J gene TRBJ1-1; 7 positions match TRBD1. From germline, CDR1 is WNHNN and CDR2 SYGVQD (reference sequence). V lost 4 bases and J lost 5; bases outside the gene matches: 4. This CDR3 is built from 13 residues.

This clonotype was counted only a few times. The CDR3 loop reads CSATQGDNEQFF. In nucleotides, the CDR3 is TGCAGTGCTACCCAAGGGGACAATGAGCAGTTCTTC. This sequence joins TRBV20-1 and TRBJ2-1; tentatively, D is TRBD1 (5 bases). CDR3 size: 12 residues. CDR1 and CDR2 from the germline V gene are DFQATT and SNEGSKA (reference sequence). V lost 4 bases and J 5 bases, leaving 9 bases between the germline ends.

This clonotype was recorded many times. This sequence joins TRBV12-3 or TRBV12-4 and TRBJ2-7; no firm D call. CDR3 length: 13 residues. CDR3 sequence reads: CASRRMSAGEQYF. The CDR3 region has the DNA TGTGCTTCCCGGCGGATGTCCGCTGGAGAGCAGTACTTC.

J is TRBJ1-1 and V is TRBV3-1; D unclear. The germline V gene has CDR1 LGHDT and CDR2 YNNKEL (reference sequence). Trimming left V 3 bases short and J 8 bases short, with 10 bases between. The CDR3 has 12 amino acids. As DNA, the CDR3 is TGTGCCAGCAGCCAGGAGCTGGAAGAAGCTTTCTTT. Translated: CASSQELEEAFF.

This chain connects TRBV2 to TRBJ2-5; 7 nucleotides line up with TRBD2. Germline lookup yields CDR1 SNHLY and CDR2 FYNNEI. The V gene end was trimmed by 6 bases and the J gene end by 14 bases; junction bases not matched to a gene: 6. This CDR3 has 10 residues. In nucleotides, the CDR3 is TGTGCCAGCAGAGTAGCGGGCCATTACTTC. This encodes CASRVAGHYF.

This clonotype was recorded many times. The chain joins TRBV5-1 to TRBJ1-1, with D unresolved. The germline V gene encodes CDR1 SGHRS and CDR2 YFSETQ. The CDR3 has 15 amino acids. Trimming stripped 0 bases from V and 4 bases from J, with 13 bases between. The CDR3 spells CASSLDGYGSTEAFF. The CDR3 region has the DNA TGCGCCAGCAGCTTGGATGGCTACGGGAGCACTGAAGCTTTCTTT. The full variable domain, with the rest looked up from reference TRBV5-1 and TRBJ1-1, is KAGVTQTPRYLIKTRGQQVTLSCSPISGHRSVSWYQQTPGQGLQFLFEYFSETQRNKGNFPGRFSGRQFSNSRSEMNVSTLELGDSALYLCASSLDGYGSTEAFFGQGTRLTVV.

This clonotype was counted ten times or more. V is TRBV12-3 or TRBV12-4 and J is TRBJ2-5; D unclear. This CDR3 contains 14 residues. V lost 1 base and J lost 2, with 8 bases in between. The DNA for the CDR3 is TGTGCCAGCAGTTTAGTGGCCTATCAAGAGACCCAGTACTTC. It encodes CASSLVAYQETQYF.

This clonotype showed up many times. This rearrangement joins TRBV6-1 to TRBJ2-1; 7 bases agree with TRBD2. Trimming took 8 bases from V and 5 from J; bases not matched to a gene: 9. Germline-derived CDR1 and CDR2 are MNHNS and SASEGT. The CDR3 has 14 residues. CDR3 nucleotide sequence: TGTGCCAGCCAGACTAGCAGTCGAAACAATGAGCAGTTCTTC. Translating gives CASQTSSRNNEQFF.

This clonotype appeared a few times. The chain has TRBV5-8 and TRBJ2-3, with no clear D. The CDR3 is 13 amino acids. CDR1 SGHTS and CDR2 YDEGEE come from the germline V gene. V lost 3 bases to trimming and J lost 2 bases, with 7 bases between them. The CDR3 region has the DNA TGTGCCAGCAGCTCTAGGGCCACAGATACGCAGTATTTT. This encodes CASSSRATDTQYF. Drawing the rest from reference TRBV5-8 and TRBJ2-3, the complete variable domain is EAGVTQSPTHLIKTRGQQATLRCSPISGHTSVYWYQQALGLGLQFLLWYDEGEERNRGNFPPRFSGRQFPNYSSELNVNALELEDSALYLCASSSRATDTQYFGPGTRLTVL.

The chain employs TRBV27 and TRBJ2-2; D is possibly TRBD2 (6 bases). Between the trimmed V and J ends, which lost 2 bases and 12 bases, there was a span of 16 bases. Germline V gene data show CDR1 as MNHEY and CDR2 as SMNVEV (reference sequence). There are 14 residues in the CDR3. The CDR3 is CASSLPGPRGQLFF. The CDR3 DNA reads as TGTGCCAGCAGTTTACCCGGGCCGCGGGGTCAGCTGTTTTTT.

This clonotype was seen at least ten times. The chain has TRBV12-3 or TRBV12-4 and TRBJ2-1; 8 bases fit TRBD2. Trimming cost V 3 bases and J 6 bases; bases outside gene matches: 7. The CDR3 totals 15 residues. The chain's CDR3 is CASSLGTSGLNEQFF. Here the CDR3 DNA reads TGTGCCAGCAGTTTGGGCACTAGCGGCCTCAATGAGCAGTTCTTC.

In its sample, this clonotype was seen many times. V is TRBV6-1 and J is TRBJ1-1; D may be TRBD1 (6 bases). There are 16 residues in the CDR3. The germline V and J ends were trimmed by 5 bases and 0 bases, with 16 bases remaining between them. CDR1 and CDR2 (germline): MNHNS, SASEGT. The CDR3 region has the DNA TGTGCCAGCAGTTACGCGCAGGGGCTAATGAACACTGAAGCTTTCTTT. Amino acid sequence: CASSYAQGLMNTEAFF.

This clonotype occurred many times. The rearrangement joins TRBV20-1 to TRBJ1-1, with 7 bases fitting TRBD1. Germline V gene lookup returns CDR1 DFQATT and CDR2 SNEGSKA (reference sequence). V shed 2 bases, J shed 0 bases, and the junction held 6 bases outside the gene matches. This CDR3 is built from 15 residues. The CDR3 sequence: CSARFPGQLNTEAFF. The CDR3 nucleotides are TGCAGTGCTAGATTCCCGGGACAGCTGAACACTGAAGCTTTCTTT.

This clonotype was found many times. The chain is built from TRBV2 and TRBJ2-1, with D unresolved. CDR1 is SNHLY, CDR2 FYNNEI, per germline. V lost 2 bases and J 1 base, leaving 6 bases between the germline ends. The CDR3 has 14 residues. The CDR3 DNA is TGTGCCAGCAGTGAATCGCGGTCCTACAATGAGCAGTTCTTC. It encodes CASSESRSYNEQFF.

This clonotype was seen ten or more times. This chain uses TRBV2 with TRBJ1-5, with 7 bases matching TRBD1. J lost 3 bases, V lost 6 bases, and 5 bases had no gene match. In germline, CDR1 is SNHLY, CDR2 FYNNEI. This CDR3 region has 14 residues. As DNA, the CDR3 is TGTGCCAGCAGAGAGACAGGGTTCAATCAGCCCCAGCATTTT. Residues: CASRETGFNQPQHF.

This clonotype came up a few times. The chain employs TRBV6-4 and TRBJ2-5, with D perhaps TRBD2 (7 bases). CDR1 MRHNA and CDR2 SNTAGT come from the germline V gene. V lost 2 bases and J 7 bases, leaving 14 bases between the germline ends. The length of the CDR3 is 14 residues. DNA of the CDR3: TGTGCCAGCAGTGACCAATACAGGGAGGGGACCCAGTACTTC. This sequence encodes CASSDQYREGTQYF.

This clonotype appeared many times. The chain employs TRBV18 and TRBJ2-3; the D gene is possibly TRBD2 (6 bases). Trimming removed 1 base at V and 1 base at J, with 15 bases between. Germline values: CDR1 KGHSH, CDR2 LQKENI. This CDR3 is 17 amino acids long. CDR3 in DNA: TGTGCCAGCTCACCACAACAGCGGGCTCTTGGCACAGATACGCAGTATTTT. This gives the protein CASSPQQRALGTDTQYF.

This clonotype was seen only a few times. This sequence joins TRBV5-8 and TRBJ1-2; 7 positions agree with TRBD1. CDR3 length: 14 amino acids. Germline loops: CDR1 SGHTS, CDR2 YDEGEE. The J segment lost 0 bases and the V segment lost 9 bases, leaving 8 bases of the junction unmatched. CDR3 loop: CAITDRRTNYGYTF. The DNA of the CDR3 is TGTGCCATCACGGACAGGAGGACTAACTATGGCTACACCTTC.

This clonotype was counted ten times or more. This chain connects TRBV5-1 to TRBJ2-1; 7 bases agree with TRBD2. Unmatched junction bases numbered 14, after V lost 2 bases and J lost 12 bases. This CDR3 is 15 amino acids long. Per germline, CDR1 SGHRS and CDR2 YFSETQ. The CDR3 protein is CASSFSPGSGVGQFF. The CDR3 coding sequence is TGCGCCAGCAGCTTTAGTCCGGGAAGCGGGGTCGGGCAGTTCTTC.

This clonotype was counted a few times. V and J are TRBV29-1 and TRBJ2-3; D could derive from TRBD1 or TRBD2 (6 bases each). The CDR3 length is 15 residues. Germline CDR1 is SQVTM and CDR2 is ANQGSEA. V lost 7 bases to trimming and J lost 2 bases, with 19 bases between them. The CDR3 sequence: CSGGAAGQTTDTQYF. The DNA for the CDR3 is TGCAGCGGGGGGGCAGCAGGACAGACCACAGATACGCAGTATTTT.

The table lists this clonotype with a few counts. The V call is TRBV4-2, the J call TRBJ2-7; 9 positions match TRBD1. CDR3 length: 15 amino acids. Germline V gives CDR1 LGHNA, CDR2 YNFKEQ. V trimming: 3 bases; J trimming: 5 bases; junction bases outside the gene matches: 8. The chain's CDR3 is CASSHPTGQGHEQYF. The CDR3 nucleotides are TGTGCCAGCAGCCACCCCACGGGACAGGGACACGAGCAGTACTTC.